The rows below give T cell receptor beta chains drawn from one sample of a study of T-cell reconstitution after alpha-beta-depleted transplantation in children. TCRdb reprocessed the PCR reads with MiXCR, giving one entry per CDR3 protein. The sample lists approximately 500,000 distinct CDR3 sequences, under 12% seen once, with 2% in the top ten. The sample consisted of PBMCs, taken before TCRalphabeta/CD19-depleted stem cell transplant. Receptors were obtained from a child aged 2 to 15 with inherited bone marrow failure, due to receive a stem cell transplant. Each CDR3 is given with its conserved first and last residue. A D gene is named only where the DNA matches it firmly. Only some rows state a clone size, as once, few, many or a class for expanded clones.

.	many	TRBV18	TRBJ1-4	TGTGCCAGCTCATCAACAGGGATCGCAACTAATGAAAAACTGTTTTTT	CASSSTGIATNEKLFF
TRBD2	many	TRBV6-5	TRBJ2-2	TGTGCCAGCAGTTTAGCGGGTCGGGACACCGGGGAGCTGTTTTTT	CASSLAGRDTGELFF
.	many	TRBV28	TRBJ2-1	TGTGCCAGTGGGCTAGCGCGCGACAATGAGCAGTTCTTC	CASGLARDNEQFF
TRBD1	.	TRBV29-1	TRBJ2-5	TGCATAGGGGGCCACCATCTCCGGAAAGAGACCCAGTACTTC	CIGGHHLRKETQYF
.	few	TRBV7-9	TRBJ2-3	TGTGCCAGCAGCTTACGACGTCGTTACACAGATACGCAGTATTTT	CASSLRRRYTDTQYF
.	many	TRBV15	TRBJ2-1	TGTGCCACCAGCAGATCGTGGGGGGCAAAAAATGAGCAGTTCTTC	CATSRSWGAKNEQFF
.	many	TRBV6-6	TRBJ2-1	TGTGCCAGCAGTCCTTTAGGTAGTGAGCAGTTCTTC	CASSPLGSEQFF
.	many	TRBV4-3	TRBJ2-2	TGCGCCAGCAGCCAGCTGGGCTTATCGCCCGGGGAGCTGTTTTTT	CASSQLGLSPGELFF
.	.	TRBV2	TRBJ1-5	TGTGCCAGCACCCAGGGTTGGCGCAATCAGCCCCAGCATTTT	CASTQGWRNQPQHF
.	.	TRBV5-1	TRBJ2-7	TGCGCCAGCAGCTTGGCCTTCGCGGGCCGCTCCTACGAGCAGTACTTC	CASSLAFAGRSYEQYF
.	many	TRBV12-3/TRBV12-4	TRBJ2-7	TGTGCCAGCAGCCTCCTGTGGCGGACAGTCGACGAGCAGTACTTC	CASSLLWRTVDEQYF
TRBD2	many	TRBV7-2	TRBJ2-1	TGTGCCAGCAGCTCCTTCGGGAGGGCCGGTAGGAATGAGCAGTTCTTC	CASSSFGRAGRNEQFF
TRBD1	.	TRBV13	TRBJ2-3	TGTGCCAGCAGCCGCGGGACAGGGGGCCTCACAGATACGCAGTATTTT	CASSRGTGGLTDTQYF
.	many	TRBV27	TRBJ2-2	TGTGCCAGCAGTTTATGGCGGGGGCTTAGCACCGGGGAGCTGTTTTTT	CASSLWRGLSTGELFF
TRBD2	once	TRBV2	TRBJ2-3	TGTACCTTCTGTTTGGGACTAGCGGTGGGGGGGCCTAGCACAGATACGCAGTATTTT	CTFCLGLAVGGPSTDTQYF
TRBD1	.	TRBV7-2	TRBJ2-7	TGTGCCAGCAGGATAACAGGGGGCGCGAGATCCGAGCAGTACTTC	CASRITGGARSEQYF
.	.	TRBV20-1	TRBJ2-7	TGCAGTGCTAGAGGCCCCAAAGGACCTGGGGAGCAGTACTTC	CSARGPKGPGEQYF
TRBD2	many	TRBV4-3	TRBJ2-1	TGCGCCAGCAGCCAAGATGCTAGCGGGAGGATCCCCTACAATGAGCAGTTCTTC	CASSQDASGRIPYNEQFF
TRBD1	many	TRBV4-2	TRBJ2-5	TGTGCCAGCAGCCTACAAACAGGGGGCGAAGAGACCCAGTACTTC	CASSLQTGGEETQYF
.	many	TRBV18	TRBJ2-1	TGTGCCAGCTCACCACAGGGTAATGAGCAGTTCTTC	CASSPQGNEQFF
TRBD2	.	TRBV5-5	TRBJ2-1	TGTGCCAGCAGCTTGAGGTCGCTAGCGGGAGGGGTTAATGAGCAGTTCTTC	CASSLRSLAGGVNEQFF
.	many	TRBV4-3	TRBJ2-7	TGCGCCAGCAGCCGATCGATCCTCGGGGTCGGGTACGAGCAGTACTTC	CASSRSILGVGYEQYF
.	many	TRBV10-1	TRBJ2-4	TGCGCCAGCAGGGACGGATTAGCCAAAAACATTCAGTACTTC	CASRDGLAKNIQYF
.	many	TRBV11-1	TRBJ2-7	TGTGCCAGCAGCTTGTATGACGGGAACGAGCAGTACTTC	CASSLYDGNEQYF
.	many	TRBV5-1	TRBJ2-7	TGCGCCAGCAGCTTGGGCGACAGCACCTACGAGCAGTACTTC	CASSLGDSTYEQYF
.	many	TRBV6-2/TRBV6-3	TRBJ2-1	TGTGCCAGCAGTTATGTGTATCTCCCCTACAATGAGCAGTTCTTC	CASSYVYLPYNEQFF
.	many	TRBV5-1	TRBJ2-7	TGCGCCAGCAGCTCGCCTTGGGGCTACGAGCAGTACTTC	CASSSPWGYEQYF
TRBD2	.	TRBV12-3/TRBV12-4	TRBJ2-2	TGTGCCAGCAGATACGCCGGGACTACCCTGATCGGGGAGCTGTTTTTT	CASRYAGTTLIGELFF
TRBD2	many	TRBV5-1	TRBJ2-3	TGCGCCAGCAGTACTCCCTGGGGACTACACACAGATACGCAGTATTTT	CASSTPWGLHTDTQYF
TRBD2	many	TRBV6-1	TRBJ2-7	TGTGCCAGCTCACCCCGGGGGGGGGCTTCCTACGAGCAGTACTTC	CASSPRGGASYEQYF
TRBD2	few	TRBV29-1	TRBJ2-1	TGCAGCGTCGTACTAGCGGTCTCCTACAATGAGCAGTTCTTC	CSVVLAVSYNEQFF
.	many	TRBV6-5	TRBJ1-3	TGTGCCAGCAGTTACGTAGCAGGAGGAAACACCATATATTTT	CASSYVAGGNTIYF
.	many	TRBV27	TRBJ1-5	TGTGCCAGCAGTTCCGGTGGCCAGCCCCAGCATTTT	CASSSGGQPQHF
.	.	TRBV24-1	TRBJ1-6	TGTGCCACCAGTGACCGGACAGCCGATATATCACCCCTCCACTTT	CATSDRTADISPLHF
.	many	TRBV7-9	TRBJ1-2	TGTGCCAGCAGCTTAGCACAGAACTATGGCTACACCTTC	CASSLAQNYGYTF
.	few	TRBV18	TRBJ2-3	TGTGCCAGCTCACCGCTCGCTGTAGGGCCCTCAAGCACAGATACGCAGTATTTT	CASSPLAVGPSSTDTQYF
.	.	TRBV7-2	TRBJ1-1	TGTGCCAGCAGCGGGGGGAAAGGGTGGGTCACTGAAGCTTTCTTT	CASSGGKGWVTEAFF
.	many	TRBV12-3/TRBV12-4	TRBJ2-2	TGTGCCAGCAGTTGGACTCCTACCGGGGAGCTGTTTTTT	CASSWTPTGELFF
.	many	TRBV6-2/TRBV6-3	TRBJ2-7	TGTGCCAGCAGCTACCCGAACGAGCAGTACTTC	CASSYPNEQYF
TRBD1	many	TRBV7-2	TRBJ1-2	TGTGCCAGCAGCTTATACAGGGGGCGCCGGGGGAATGGCTACACCTTC	CASSLYRGRRGNGYTF
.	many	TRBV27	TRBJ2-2	TGTGCCAGCAGCCCCTGGTCCGGCGGGGAGCTGTTTTTT	CASSPWSGGELFF
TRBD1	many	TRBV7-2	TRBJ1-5	TGTGCCAGCAGCACAACAGGGGATCAGCCCCAGCATTTT	CASSTTGDQPQHF
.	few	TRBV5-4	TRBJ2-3	TGTGCCAGCAGCTTGTCTCCATCTAGCACAGATACGCAGTATTTT	CASSLSPSSTDTQYF
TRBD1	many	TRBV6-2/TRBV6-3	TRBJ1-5	TGTGCCAGCAGTGCCCTGGGACAGGGGGAAAAAGCCCAGCATTTT	CASSALGQGEKAQHF
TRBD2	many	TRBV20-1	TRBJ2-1	TGCAGTGCTCCGATTTTAGCGGGAGATTGGAATGAGCAGTTCTTC	CSAPILAGDWNEQFF
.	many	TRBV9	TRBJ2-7	TGTGCCAGCAGGGTGAGGGAGGCCGAGCAGTACTTC	CASRVREAEQYF
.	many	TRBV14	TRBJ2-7	TGTGCCAGCAGCCAGACGACTCCCTACGAGCAGTACTTC	CASSQTTPYEQYF
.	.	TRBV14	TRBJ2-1	TGTGCCAGCAGCCCGCCATTTTATGAGCAGTTCTTC	CASSPPFYEQFF
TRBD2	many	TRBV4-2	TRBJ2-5	TGTGCCAGCAGCCATCCGACTAGCGGGAGTTATTGGGGAGAGACCCAGTACTTC	CASSHPTSGSYWGETQYF
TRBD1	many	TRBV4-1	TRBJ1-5	TGCGCCAGCAGCTCACCGGGACAGGGGTATCAGCCCCAGCATTTT	CASSSPGQGYQPQHF
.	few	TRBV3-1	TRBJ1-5	TGTGCCAGCAGCCAAGATCCCTGGACGGGGAGCAATCAGCCCCAGCATTTT	CASSQDPWTGSNQPQHF